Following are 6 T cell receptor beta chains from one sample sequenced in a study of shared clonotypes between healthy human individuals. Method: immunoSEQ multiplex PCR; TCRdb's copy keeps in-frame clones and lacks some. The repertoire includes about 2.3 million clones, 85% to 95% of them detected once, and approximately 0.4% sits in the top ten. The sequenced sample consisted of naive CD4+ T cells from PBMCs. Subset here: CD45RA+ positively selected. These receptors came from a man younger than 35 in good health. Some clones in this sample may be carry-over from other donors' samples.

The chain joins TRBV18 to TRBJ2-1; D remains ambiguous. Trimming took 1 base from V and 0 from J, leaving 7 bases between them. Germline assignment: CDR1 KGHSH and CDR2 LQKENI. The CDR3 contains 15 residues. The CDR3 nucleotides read TGTGCCAGCTCACCACAGGCAGACTCCTACAATGAGCAGTTCTTC. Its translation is CASSPQADSYNEQFF. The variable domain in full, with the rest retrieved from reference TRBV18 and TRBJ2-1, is NAGVMQNPRHLVRRRGQEARLRCSPMKGHSHVYWYRQLPEEGLKFMVYLQKENIIDESGMPKERFSAEFPKEGPSILRIQQVVRGDSAAYFCASSPQADSYNEQFFGPGTRLTVL.

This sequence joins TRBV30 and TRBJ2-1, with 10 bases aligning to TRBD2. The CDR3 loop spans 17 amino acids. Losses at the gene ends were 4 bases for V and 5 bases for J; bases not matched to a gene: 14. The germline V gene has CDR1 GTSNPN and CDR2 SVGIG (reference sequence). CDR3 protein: CAWNGRLAGDPNNEQFF. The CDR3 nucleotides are TGTGCCTGGAACGGCAGGCTAGCGGGAGACCCTAACAATGAGCAGTTCTTC.

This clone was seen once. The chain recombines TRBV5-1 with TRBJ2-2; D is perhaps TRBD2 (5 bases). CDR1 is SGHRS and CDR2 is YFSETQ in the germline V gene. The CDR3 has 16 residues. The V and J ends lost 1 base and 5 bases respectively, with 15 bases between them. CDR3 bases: TGCGCCAGCAGCTTGTCTCGGGGAAGTAAAACCGGGGAGCTGTTTTTT. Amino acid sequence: CASSLSRGSKTGELFF.

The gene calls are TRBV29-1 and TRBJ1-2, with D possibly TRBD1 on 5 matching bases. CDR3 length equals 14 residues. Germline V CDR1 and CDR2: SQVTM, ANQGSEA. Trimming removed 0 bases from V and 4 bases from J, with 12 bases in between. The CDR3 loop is CSVEDLSGGYGYTF. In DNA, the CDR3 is TGCAGCGTTGAAGATCTGTCGGGGGGCTATGGCTACACCTTC. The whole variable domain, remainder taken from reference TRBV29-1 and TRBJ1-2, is SAVISQKPSRDICQRGTSLTIQCQVDSQVTMMFWYRQQPGQSLTLIATANQGSEATYESGFVIDKFPISRPNLTFSTLTVSNMSPEDSSIYLCSVEDLSGGYGYTFGSGTRLTVV.

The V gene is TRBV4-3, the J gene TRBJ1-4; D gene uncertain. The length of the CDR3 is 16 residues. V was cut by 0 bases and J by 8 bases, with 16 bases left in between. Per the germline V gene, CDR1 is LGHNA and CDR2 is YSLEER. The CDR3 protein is CASSQDLRGRVEKLFF. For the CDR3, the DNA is TGCGCCAGCAGCCAAGATCTAAGAGGGAGGGTGGAAAAACTGTTTTTT.

DNA for the CDR3: TGTGCCAGCTCACCCAGGGGAGGCAGCAATCAGCCCCAGCATTTT. Translating gives CASSPRGGSNQPQHF. V is TRBV18 and J is TRBJ1-5; the D gene is possibly TRBD1 (6 bases). CDR1 is KGHSH and CDR2 is LQKENI in the germline V gene. Between the trimmed V and J ends, which lost 3 bases and 1 base, there was a span of 10 bases. The CDR3 runs to 15 residues.